Described below is a single TCR beta chain sequence and its context. No antigen is known for it. These data come from a study of cytomegalovirus exposure and HLA in healthy donors. Study as a whole: As an earlier analysis found, about 200 million T cells yielded about 120 million unique TCR beta sequences.

Donors had nominal health at sampling but likely had unrecorded immune exposures. The PCR was carried out with 60 Vbeta primers and 13 Jbeta primers. TCRdb keeps only in-frame clones here, not all; method: immunoSEQ multiplex PCR. Of roughly 150,000 clones listed, around 86% were seen once; the top ten hold 1.2%. Study findings and constraints: Immune exposure information available was restricted to CMV serostatus.

V lost 7 bases and J lost 0; bases outside the gene matches: 1. The CDR3 extends over 13 amino acids. Germline lookup yields CDR1 SNHLY and CDR2 FYNNEI. The material sequenced was PBMCs. This TCR derives from a female donor in good health and CMV-seronegative. This chain links TRBV2 with TRBJ2-7, with 9 nucleotides matching TRBD1. The chain's CDR3 is CASTQGASYEQYF. The CDR3, as DNA: TGTGCCAGCACACAGGGGGCCTCCTACGAGCAGTACTTC. The entire variable domain, with the rest obtained from reference TRBV2 and TRBJ2-7, is as follows: EPEVTQTPSHQVTQMGQEVILRCVPISNHLYFYWYRQILGQKVEFLVSFYNNEISEKSEIFDDQFSVERPDGSNFTLKIRSTKLEDSAMYFCASTQGASYEQYFGPGTRLTVT.